What follows are 8 T cell receptor beta chains derived from one specimen sequenced in a study of tumor-infiltrating lymphocytes in primary liver carcinoma. From roughly 0.55 ug of total RNA, TCR beta-specific cDNA was reverse-transcribed using a constant-region primer. ARM-PCR was slightly modified, and three nested multiplex PCR rounds with it gave rise to the TCR beta libraries. Amplification in the first two PCR rounds was performed using TRBV1-TRBV30 forward primers and a C-beta reverse primer for approximately 10 cycles each. TCRdb re-called the multiplex PCR reads with MiXCR, one entry per CDR3 protein. The sample carries about 310,000 distinct CDR3 sequences, 50% to 60% recorded once. Unsorted whole blood supplied the blood RNA, and germline DNA was isolated too. Source material: peripheral blood. The receptors come from a woman aged 25-40 years with primary liver carcinoma and hepatitis B virus infection.

Of note for this clonotype: A read error may account for a junction end that differs from germline. This rearrangement joins TRBV11-2 to TRBJ2-5, with D possibly matching TRBD1 (5 bases). CDR3 length: 15 amino acids. Per the germline V gene, CDR1 is SGHAT and CDR2 is FQNNGV. This CDR3 is CTSSLEAGNQETQYF. CDR3 in DNA: TGTACCAGCAGCTTAGAGGCAGGGAATCAAGAGACCCAGTACTTC.

This clonotype has only a few counts. The V gene is TRBV4-3, the J gene TRBJ1-6; D gene ambiguous. Trimming removed 1 base at V and 8 bases at J, with 6 bases between. The CDR3 loop spans 13 amino acids. Germline V gene lookup returns CDR1 LGHNA and CDR2 YSLEER. The CDR3 nucleotides are TGCGCCAGCAGCCAAGGTTGGGATTCACCCCTCCACTTT. It specifies CASSQGWDSPLHF.

The chain carries TRBV13 and TRBJ2-5; D is perhaps TRBD2 (5 bases). The CDR3 totals 17 residues. Trimming cost V 1 base and J 1 base, with 16 bases left between them. Germline CDR1 PRHDT, CDR2 FYEKMQ (reference sequence). CDR3 in amino acids: CASSLESGSSFQETQYF. The CDR3 DNA sequence: TGTGCCAGCAGCTTAGAATCGGGAAGCAGCTTCCAAGAGACCCAGTACTTC. Complete variable domain (other parts from reference TRBV13 and TRBJ2-5): AAGVIQSPRHLIKEKRETATLKCYPIPRHDTVYWYQQGPGQDPQFLISFYEKMQSDKGSIPDRFSAQQFSDYHSELNMSSLELGDSALYFCASSLESGSSFQETQYFGPGTRLLVL.

There are many counts of this clonotype. The chain employs TRBV6-2 or TRBV6-3 and TRBJ1-1; TRBD1 is a possible D gene (5 bases). The CDR3 runs 16 residues. The V end was cut by 0 bases, the J end by 4 bases, with 15 bases between. Germline values: CDR1 MNHEY, CDR2 SVGEGT. The CDR3 DNA reads TGTGCCAGCAGTTACTCCGGACTAAGAGGGGTCACTGAAGCTTTCTTT. Translation gives CASSYSGLRGVTEAFF.

DNA of the CDR3: TGCAGTGCCTTACAGGGGAGAATCAATGAGCAGTTCTTC. The encoded protein is CSALQGRINEQFF. V gene TRBV20-1 combines with J gene TRBJ2-1, with 7 bases matching TRBD1. Germline CDR1 and CDR2: DFQATT and SNEGSKA (reference sequence). The CDR3 extends over 13 amino acids. The ends lost 6 bases at V and 6 bases at J; junction bases unmatched: 8.

For this clonotype: At one of its ends the junction is not consistent with the germline gene, which may arise from a read error. As DNA, the CDR3 is TGTGACAGCAGCCCGGGTGGGAGGAGCGACGATGAGCAGTTCTTC. Amino acid sequence: CDSSPGGRSDDEQFF. This rearrangement joins TRBV11-2 to TRBJ2-1; D possibly corresponds to TRBD2 (6 bases). CDR1 and CDR2 (germline): SGHAT, FQNNGV. The CDR3 is 15 residues long.

Of note for this clonotype: The conserved closing phenylalanine or tryptophan is absent in this CDR3, likely reflecting a read error. The genes are TRBV7-9 and TRBJ2-1; D gene unclear. Per the germline V gene, CDR1 is SEHNR and CDR2 is FQNEAQ (reference sequence). V was trimmed by 5 bases and J by 7 bases, leaving 3 bases between them. The CDR3 totals 10 residues. CDR3: CASSPNEQFL. The DNA for the CDR3 is TGTGCCAGCAGCCCAAATGAGCAGTTCCTC.

The J gene is TRBJ2-2, the V gene TRBV6-1; TRBD2 agrees at 14 bases. The ends lost 6 bases at V and 5 bases at J; junction bases unmatched: 5. CDR1 is MNHNS, CDR2 SASEGT, per germline. The CDR3 sequence is 16 residues long. This chain's CDR3 is CASRIRTSGRTGELFF. The CDR3 DNA is TGTGCCAGCAGGATCAGGACTAGCGGGAGGACCGGGGAGCTGTTTTTT.